The rows below give T cell receptor beta chains drawn from one sample of a study of Ad26.COV2.S vaccination and SARS-CoV-2 variants. The method was immunoSEQ multiplex PCR; TCRdb's version includes in-frame clones alone and lacks a portion of them. The profile shows 380,000 or so clones, around nine tenths of them singletons. The sequencing here drew on peripheral blood, taken in a trial of Ad26.COV2.S vaccine versus placebo. The origin of the receptors is a person aged 18-65 years who received the Ad26.COV2.S COVID-19 vaccine or a placebo. Each CDR3 is given with its conserved first and last residue.

j_call: TRBJ1-2; v_call: TRBV5-6; cdr3_aa: CASSFDQDYGYTF
j_call: TRBJ2-2; v_call: TRBV5-4; cdr3_aa: CASTGGEGRAGELFF
j_call: TRBJ2-7; v_call: TRBV28; cdr3_aa: CASSLKPSSYEQYF
j_call: TRBJ1-6; v_call: TRBV18; cdr3_aa: CASSPPAPKNHIRYNSPLHF
j_call: TRBJ1-2; v_call: TRBV23-1; cdr3_aa: CASSPPWGGYTF
j_call: TRBJ1-1; v_call: TRBV4-2; cdr3_aa: CASSQLPGQGPEAFF
j_call: TRBJ2-2; v_call: TRBV13; cdr3_aa: CASKNGNTGELFF
j_call: TRBJ1-5; v_call: TRBV6-2/TRBV6-3; cdr3_aa: CASSYSSDQPQHF
j_call: TRBJ1-4; v_call: TRBV5-6; cdr3_aa: CASSLRSTTNEKLFF
j_call: TRBJ1-1; v_call: TRBV10-2; cdr3_aa: CASSESTGSSTEAFF
j_call: TRBJ2-6; v_call: TRBV18; cdr3_aa: CASSPSDRTYPSGANVLTF
j_call: TRBJ1-5; v_call: TRBV11-2; cdr3_aa: CASSLDSNQPQHF
j_call: TRBJ1-5; v_call: TRBV28; cdr3_aa: CASSLWRGQASNQPQHF
j_call: TRBJ2-3; v_call: TRBV5-6; cdr3_aa: CASSFPPYTDTQYF
j_call: TRBJ2-3; v_call: TRBV2; cdr3_aa: CASSEGYETSGRYTQYF
j_call: TRBJ2-5; v_call: TRBV7-2; cdr3_aa: CASSSQGQGEETQYF
j_call: TRBJ1-5; v_call: TRBV5-5; cdr3_aa: CASSPRDRGISQPQHF
j_call: TRBJ1-1; v_call: TRBV4-1; cdr3_aa: CASSQLPGQGDTEAFF
j_call: TRBJ2-2; v_call: TRBV29-1; cdr3_aa: CSARGGLAGAGELFF
j_call: TRBJ2-5; v_call: TRBV7-8; cdr3_aa: CASSLGNQGETQYF
j_call: TRBJ2-1; v_call: TRBV6-1; cdr3_aa: CASSERQGPGYEQFF
j_call: TRBJ1-5; v_call: TRBV7-2; cdr3_aa: CASSLQGNQPQHF
j_call: TRBJ2-4; v_call: TRBV28; cdr3_aa: CASSSPWGRNIQYF
j_call: TRBJ2-3; v_call: TRBV12-3/TRBV12-4; cdr3_aa: CASSLPGADTQYF
j_call: TRBJ2-2; v_call: TRBV5-1; cdr3_aa: CASRLGTGGTGELFF
j_call: TRBJ1-6; v_call: TRBV9; cdr3_aa: CASSVQMNSPLHF
j_call: TRBJ2-7; v_call: TRBV4-1; cdr3_aa: CASSQAPGLADEQYF
j_call: TRBJ2-2; v_call: TRBV4-2; cdr3_aa: CASSREPDLNTGELFF
j_call: TRBJ2-5; v_call: TRBV9; cdr3_aa: CASSEGQEFGTQYF
j_call: TRBJ1-1; v_call: TRBV19; cdr3_aa: CASSLQDRATEAFF
j_call: TRBJ2-1; v_call: TRBV30; cdr3_aa: CAWSVLKDRGRFDLYNEQFF
j_call: TRBJ1-1; v_call: TRBV19; cdr3_aa: CASADGTDSIEAFF
j_call: TRBJ2-1; v_call: TRBV7-9; cdr3_aa: CASSLVSPRERNEQFF
j_call: TRBJ2-7; v_call: TRBV2; cdr3_aa: CASSSGGGSSYEQYF
j_call: TRBJ2-7; v_call: TRBV28; cdr3_aa: CASSPVLHYEQYF
j_call: TRBJ2-1; v_call: TRBV29-1; cdr3_aa: CSDVTSGSPHEQFF
j_call: TRBJ2-7; v_call: TRBV4-1; cdr3_aa: CASSQVDRQSYEQYF
j_call: TRBJ2-5; v_call: TRBV12-5; cdr3_aa: CASGTGLAVRETQYF
j_call: TRBJ1-1; v_call: TRBV7-2; cdr3_aa: CASSGGEAINTEAFF
j_call: TRBJ1-4; v_call: TRBV30; cdr3_aa: CAWRPQNHEKLFF
j_call: TRBJ1-1; v_call: TRBV4-1; cdr3_aa: CASSQESREAFF
j_call: TRBJ1-4; v_call: TRBV9; cdr3_aa: CASSVGGSTNEKLFF
j_call: TRBJ2-7; v_call: TRBV6-2/TRBV6-3; cdr3_aa: CASSLGSHYEQYF
j_call: TRBJ1-4; v_call: TRBV19; cdr3_aa: CASSSILDGGAPNEKLFF
j_call: TRBJ1-1; v_call: TRBV18; cdr3_aa: CASSGGRRGQTEAFF
j_call: TRBJ1-4; v_call: TRBV29-1; cdr3_aa: CSVEDGGGMFF
j_call: TRBJ2-6; v_call: TRBV7-2; cdr3_aa: CASSLARLAGAYSGANVLTF
j_call: TRBJ1-3; v_call: TRBV7-9; cdr3_aa: CASTLNRGPGNTIYF